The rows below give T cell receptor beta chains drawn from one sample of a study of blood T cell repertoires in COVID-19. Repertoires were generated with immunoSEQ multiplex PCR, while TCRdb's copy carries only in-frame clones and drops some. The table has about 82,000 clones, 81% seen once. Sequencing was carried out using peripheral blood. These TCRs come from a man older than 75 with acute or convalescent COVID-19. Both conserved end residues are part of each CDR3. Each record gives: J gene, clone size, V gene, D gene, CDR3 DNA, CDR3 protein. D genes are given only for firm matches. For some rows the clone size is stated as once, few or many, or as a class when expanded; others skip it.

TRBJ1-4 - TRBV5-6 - TGTGCCAGCAGCGTTCAGGGGTTATTCGAAAAACTGTTTTTT CASSVQGLFEKLFF
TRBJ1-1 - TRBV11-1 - TGTGCCAGCAGTCGACAGAGGAACACTGAAGCTTTCTTT CASSRQRNTEAFF
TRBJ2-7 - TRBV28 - TGTGCCAGCAGTTCCAGGGCCCGCCCTCCCTACGAGCAGTACTTC CASSSRARPPYEQYF
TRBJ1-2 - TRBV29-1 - TGCAGCGTTGGGGGCGGCGGGAGCTCTAACTATGGCTACACCTTC CSVGGGGSSNYGYTF
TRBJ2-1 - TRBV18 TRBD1 TGTGCCAGCTCACCGACAGGGAATGAGCAGTTCTTC CASSPTGNEQFF
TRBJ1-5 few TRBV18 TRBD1 TGTGCCAGCTCAGGACAGGGAAGCAATCAGCCCCAGCATTTT CASSGQGSNQPQHF
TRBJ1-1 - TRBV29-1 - TGCAGCGTGATCCGGACAGACATGAACACTGAAGCTTTCTTT CSVIRTDMNTEAFF
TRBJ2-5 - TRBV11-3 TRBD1 TGTGCCAGCAGCTTAGGCCGACAGGGAGTAGGGGAGACCCAGTACTTC CASSLGRQGVGETQYF
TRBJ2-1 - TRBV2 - TGTGCCAGCAAGGAGTACAATGAGCAGTTCTTC CASKEYNEQFF
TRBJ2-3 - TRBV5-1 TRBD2 TGCGCCAGCAGCCCCTGGACTAGCGGAGAAGATACGCAGTATTTT CASSPWTSGEDTQYF
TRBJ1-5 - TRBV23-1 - TGCGCCAGCAGTCAATCTGGCCGTGATCAGCCCCAGCATTTT CASSQSGRDQPQHF
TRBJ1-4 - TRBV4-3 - TGCGCCAGCAGCCAAGGCGGGGTTCGTGAAAAACTGTTTTTT CASSQGGVREKLFF
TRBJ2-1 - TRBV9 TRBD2 TGTGCCAGCAGCGTAACGGCGGGAGGGACCTACAATGAGCAGTTCTTC CASSVTAGGTYNEQFF
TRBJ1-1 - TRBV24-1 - TGTGCCACCAGTGATTTTGGGGGAGGAGCTTTCTTT CATSDFGGGAFF
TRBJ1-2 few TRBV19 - TGTGCCAGTAGTATAGGGGGGCACTCCCTATATGGCTACACCTTC CASSIGGHSLYGYTF
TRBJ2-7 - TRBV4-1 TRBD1 TGCGCCAGCAGCCAAGGTCTCAGGGGGCGCGAGCAGTACTTC CASSQGLRGREQYF
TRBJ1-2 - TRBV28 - TGTGCCACCCGTTTGCGCAACTATGGCTACACCTTC CATRLRNYGYTF
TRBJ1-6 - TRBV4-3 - TGCGCCAGCAGCCAAGTAGATATCCGATCTTCACCCCTCCACTTT CASSQVDIRSSPLHF
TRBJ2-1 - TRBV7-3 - TGTGCCAGCAGCTTATCTTTGGGGAGAGGAAATGAGCAGTTCTTC CASSLSLGRGNEQFF
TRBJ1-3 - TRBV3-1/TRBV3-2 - TGTGCCAGCAGCGGACACCGCTCGTCTGGAAACACCATATATTTT CASSGHRSSGNTIYF
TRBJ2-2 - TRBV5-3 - TGTGCCAGAAGCTTGGCCTGGCTCGGCGGTGGGGAGCTGTTTTTT CARSLAWLGGGELFF
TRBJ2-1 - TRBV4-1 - TGCGCCAGCAGCCAAGACGGGACCCTGGGGGGTGGCAATGAGCAGTTCTTC CASSQDGTLGGGNEQFF
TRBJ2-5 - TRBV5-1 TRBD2 TGCGCCAGCAGCATAGGACTAGCGGGAGAAGAGACCCAGTACTTC CASSIGLAGEETQYF
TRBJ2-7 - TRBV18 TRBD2 TGTGCCAGCTCACCAGGAGGACTAGCGGGAGGAGGAGGTGAGCAGTACTTC CASSPGGLAGGGGEQYF
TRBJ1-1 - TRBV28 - TGTGCCAGTACGAAAGCGACAGGCCAAAACACTGAAGCTTTCTTT CASTKATGQNTEAFF
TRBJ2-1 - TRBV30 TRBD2 TGTGCCTGGAGTCTACCCGGACTAGCGGGAGGCAATGAGCAGTTCTTC CAWSLPGLAGGNEQFF
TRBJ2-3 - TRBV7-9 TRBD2 TGTGCCAGCAGCGGGGGACTAGCGGGTGCCCGCACAGATACGCAGTATTTT CASSGGLAGARTDTQYF
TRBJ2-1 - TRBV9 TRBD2 TGTGCCAGCAGCGTAATTAGCGGGTCATACAATGAGCAGTTCTTC CASSVISGSYNEQFF
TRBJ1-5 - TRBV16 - TGTGCCAGCAGCAGTTTTAGCGGCAATCAGCCCCAGCATTTT CASSSFSGNQPQHF
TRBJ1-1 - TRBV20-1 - TGCAGTGCTAGTCGGGGGAAGATTACTGAAGCTTTCTTT CSASRGKITEAFF
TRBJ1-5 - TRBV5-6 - TGTGCCAGCAGCTTGGCGCTACTGGGGGGGTTGAATCAGCCCCAGCATTTT CASSLALLGGLNQPQHF
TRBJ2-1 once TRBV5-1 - TGCGCCAGCAGCTTGGCCGTCGGAGATGAGCAGTTCTTC CASSLAVGDEQFF
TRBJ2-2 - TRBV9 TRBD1 TGTGCCAGCAGCGTAGCTGTCGGACAGGGGAACACCGGGGAGCTGTTTTTT CASSVAVGQGNTGELFF
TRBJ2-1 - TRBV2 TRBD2 TGTGCCAGCAGTGAAGGTGGCCAGCGGGGGGGGGAGCAGTTCTTC CASSEGGQRGGEQFF
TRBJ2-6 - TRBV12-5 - TGTGCTAGTGGTTTGGTACGGGGGGCGTCGGTTGGGGCCAACGTCCTGACTTTC CASGLVRGASVGANVLTF
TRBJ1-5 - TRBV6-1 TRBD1 TGTGCCAGCAGTGAAATAGACAGGGGGGGTCAGCCCCAGCATTTT CASSEIDRGGQPQHF
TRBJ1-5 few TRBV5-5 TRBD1 TGTGCCAGCAGCTACGGGACAGCCAATCAGCCCCAGCATTTT CASSYGTANQPQHF
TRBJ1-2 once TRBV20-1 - TGCAGTGCTCCCCAGGGTCGGGGCTACACCTTC CSAPQGRGYTF
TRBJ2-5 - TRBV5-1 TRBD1 TGCGCCAGCAGCACGGGACAGTACCAAGAGACCCAGTACTTC CASSTGQYQETQYF
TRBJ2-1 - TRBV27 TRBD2 TGTGCCAGCAGTCCACAGGTACTAGCGGGATTCGATGAGCAGTTCTTC CASSPQVLAGFDEQFF